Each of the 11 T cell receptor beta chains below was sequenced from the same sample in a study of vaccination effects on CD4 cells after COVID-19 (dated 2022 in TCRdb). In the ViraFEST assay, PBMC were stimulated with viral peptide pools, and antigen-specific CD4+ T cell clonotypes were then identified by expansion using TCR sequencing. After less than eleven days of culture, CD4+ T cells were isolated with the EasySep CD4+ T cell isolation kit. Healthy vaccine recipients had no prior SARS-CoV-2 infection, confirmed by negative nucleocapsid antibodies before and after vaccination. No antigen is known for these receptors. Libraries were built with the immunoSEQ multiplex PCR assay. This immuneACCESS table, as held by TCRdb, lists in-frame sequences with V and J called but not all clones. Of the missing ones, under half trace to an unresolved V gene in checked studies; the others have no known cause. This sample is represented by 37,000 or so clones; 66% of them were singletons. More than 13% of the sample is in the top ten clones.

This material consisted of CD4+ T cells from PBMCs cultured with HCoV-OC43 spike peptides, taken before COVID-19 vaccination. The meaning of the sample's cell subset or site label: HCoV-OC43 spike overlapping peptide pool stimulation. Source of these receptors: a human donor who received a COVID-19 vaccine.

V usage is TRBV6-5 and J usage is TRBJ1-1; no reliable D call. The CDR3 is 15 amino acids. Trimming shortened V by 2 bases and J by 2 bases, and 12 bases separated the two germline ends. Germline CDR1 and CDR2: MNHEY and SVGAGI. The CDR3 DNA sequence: TGTGCCAGCAGTTACACCACATATTATAACACTGAAGCTTTCTTT. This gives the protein CASSYTTYYNTEAFF.

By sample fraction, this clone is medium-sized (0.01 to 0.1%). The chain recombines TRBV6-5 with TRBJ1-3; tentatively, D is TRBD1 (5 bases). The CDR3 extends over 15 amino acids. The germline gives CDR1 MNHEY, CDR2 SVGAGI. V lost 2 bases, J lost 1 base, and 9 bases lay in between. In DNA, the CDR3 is TGTGCCAGCAGTTACGGGGGAAAATCTGGAAACACCATATATTTT. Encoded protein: CASSYGGKSGNTIYF.

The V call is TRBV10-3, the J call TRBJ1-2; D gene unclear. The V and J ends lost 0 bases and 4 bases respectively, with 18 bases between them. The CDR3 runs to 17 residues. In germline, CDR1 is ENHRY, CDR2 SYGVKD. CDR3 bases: TGTGCCATCAGTGAGTCCCGTGAGATGGCACGGTTCTATGGCTACACCTTC. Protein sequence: CAISESREMARFYGYTF.

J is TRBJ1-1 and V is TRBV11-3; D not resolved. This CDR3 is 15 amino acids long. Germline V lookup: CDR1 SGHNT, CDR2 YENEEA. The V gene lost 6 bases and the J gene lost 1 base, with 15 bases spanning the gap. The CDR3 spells CASRMLNSGNTEAFF. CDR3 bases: TGTGCCAGCAGGATGCTTAATTCCGGGAACACTGAAGCTTTCTTT.

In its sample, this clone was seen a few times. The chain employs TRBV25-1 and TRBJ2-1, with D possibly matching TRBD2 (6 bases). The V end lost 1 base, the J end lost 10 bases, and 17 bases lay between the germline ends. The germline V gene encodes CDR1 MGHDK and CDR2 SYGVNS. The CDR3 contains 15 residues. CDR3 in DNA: TGTGCCAGCAGTGAATCTTTAACGACGGGAGCCGAGCAGTTCTTC. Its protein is CASSESLTTGAEQFF.

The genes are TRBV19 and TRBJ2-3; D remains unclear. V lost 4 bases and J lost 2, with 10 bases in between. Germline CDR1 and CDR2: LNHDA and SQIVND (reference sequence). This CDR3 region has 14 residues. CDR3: CASSSRLATDTQYF. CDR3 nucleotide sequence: TGTGCCAGTAGTAGTCGACTGGCCACAGATACGCAGTATTTT.

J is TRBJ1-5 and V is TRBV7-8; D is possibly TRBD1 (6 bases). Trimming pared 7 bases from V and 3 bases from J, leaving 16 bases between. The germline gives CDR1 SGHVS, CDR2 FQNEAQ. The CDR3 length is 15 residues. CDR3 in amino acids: CASTSVGGSNQPQHF. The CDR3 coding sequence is TGTGCCAGCACGAGCGTAGGGGGTTCCAATCAGCCCCAGCATTTT.

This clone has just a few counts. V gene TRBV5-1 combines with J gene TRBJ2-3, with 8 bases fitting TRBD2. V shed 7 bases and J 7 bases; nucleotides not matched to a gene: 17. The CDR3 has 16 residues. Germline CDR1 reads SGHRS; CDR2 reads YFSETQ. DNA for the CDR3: TGCGCCAGCCAAGATCGGGCGGGGGGCGGGTCTAATACGCAGTATTTT. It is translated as CASQDRAGGGSNTQYF.

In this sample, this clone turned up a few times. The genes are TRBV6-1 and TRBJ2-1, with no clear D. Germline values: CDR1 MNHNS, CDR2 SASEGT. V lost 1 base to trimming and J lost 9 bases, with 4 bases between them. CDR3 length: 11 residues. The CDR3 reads CASSEVGEQFF. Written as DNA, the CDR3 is TGTGCCAGCAGTGAAGTAGGTGAGCAGTTCTTC.

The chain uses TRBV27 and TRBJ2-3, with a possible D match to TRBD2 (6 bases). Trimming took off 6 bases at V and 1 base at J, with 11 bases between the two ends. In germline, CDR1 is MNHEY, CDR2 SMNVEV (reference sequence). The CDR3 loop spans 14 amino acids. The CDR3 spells CASRVGGGTDTQYF. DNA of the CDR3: TGTGCCAGCAGGGTGGGGGGTGGCACAGATACGCAGTATTTT.

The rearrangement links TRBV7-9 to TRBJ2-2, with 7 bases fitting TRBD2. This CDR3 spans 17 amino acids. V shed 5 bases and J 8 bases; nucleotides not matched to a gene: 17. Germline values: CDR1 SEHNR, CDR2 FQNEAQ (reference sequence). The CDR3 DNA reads TGTGCCAGCAGCCATCCCCGGGGGGTTAGACGAACTGGGGAGCTGTTTTTT. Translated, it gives CASSHPRGVRRTGELFF.